The text below deals with one TCR beta chain. Which antigen it targets is not known. No quality values exist for individual bases; no much larger clone is one base distant. Patients with a history of autoimmune disease or receiving systemic immunosuppression were excluded from the trial. Peripheral blood for TCR sequencing was collected from all dose cohorts at baseline, on cycle 4 day 1, and on cycle 7 day 1. Samples came from an open-label, multicenter, first-in-human phase I dose-escalation trial of ivuxolimab. Adults with locally advanced or metastatic melanoma, renal cell, hepatocellular, or head and neck squamous cell carcinoma were enrolled in the trial. CD4+ and CD8+ T cells were sorted separately from peripheral blood before TCR sequencing. Its CDR3 holds 15 amino acids, cysteine through phenylalanine. The kept DNA is CDR3 alone, 45 bases in frame from the first base. Via the germline V gene, CDR1 is SGHTA and CDR2 FQGNSA. V is cut by 1 base and J by 3 bases, and the space between the germline ends is 12 bases.

This record belongs to a study of OX40 agonist ivuxolimab in advanced cancers. Looking at the study overall: Ivuxolimab was a fully human IgG2 agonistic monoclonal antibody targeting the costimulatory receptor OX40 (CD134). Intravenous ivuxolimab was administered to patients every 2 weeks at six dose levels: 0.01, 0.1, 0.3, 1.5, 3 and 10 mg/kg. Among the roughly 54 dose-escalation patients, approximately 20 had hepatocellular carcinoma, some 15 melanoma, 9 renal cell carcinoma and 9 head and neck cancer. In the dose-escalation cohort, more than 80% of patients were male, and the mean age was roughly 60 years with a range of 23 to 79. Prior anti-PD-1, anti-PD-L1 or anti-CTLA-4 therapy was permitted, and 30% to 45% of dose-escalation patients had received checkpoint inhibitors. Partial responses occurred in three dose-escalation patients: two with cutaneous melanoma and one with hepatocellular carcinoma. Peripheral TCRbeta sequencing was intended to test whether TCR sequence diversity was altered and clonal T-cell expansion was caused by ivuxolimab. The paper reports the monotherapy dose-escalation portion (N of about 52 patients) of the phase I ivuxolimab trial.

Genomic DNA was isolated from the sorted cells so that the TCRbeta CDR3 region could be sequenced. The immunoSEQ Assay was used to sequence the TCRbeta CDR3 regions. TCRdb mirrors the immuneACCESS table, restricted to in-frame sequences. Some clones are absent from its copies; in checked studies, under half trace to an unresolved V gene, and the reason for the others is unknown. The sample records roughly 90,000 clones, around 94% of which are singletons. The biggest ten clones account for around 3% of the sample. Results the study describes overall, beyond this receptor: Low levels of normalized T-cell clonal expansion were also seen in some nonresponding patients. Which antigens the clonally expanded peripheral T cells were specific for was not determined. Clonal expansion of both CD4+ and CD8+ blood T cells was observed from baseline to week 6 at doses 0.1 to 3.0 mg/kg. Partial responders in the 0.1-3.0 mg/kg groups had among the lowest normalized peripheral clonal expansion, especially among CD8+ T cells. On average, CD8+ T cells showed more expanded clones than CD4+ T cells after ivuxolimab.

This clonotype was sampled from an adult with an advanced solid tumor such as melanoma, head and neck, liver or kidney cancer. This receptor chain uses TRBV7-2 and TRBJ1-1; the D gene is perhaps TRBD1, on 6 matching bases. The source material was CD4+ or CD8+ T cells sorted from blood, sampled in a trial of the OX40 agonist ivuxolimab. The sequence in DNA is TGTGCCAGCAGCTTAGTGGGGGGGCAGGACACTGAAGCTTTCTTT. Protein translation: CASSLVGGQDTEAFF.